This TCR beta chain was observed in a study of cytomegalovirus exposure and HLA in healthy donors. This CDR3 comprises 13 residues. Study-wide results and limits: Some TCR beta chains (roughly 160 of them) were listed as cytomegalovirus-associated.

Remarks on this clone: No antigen is known for it.

The study ran its PCR with 60 Vbeta and 13 Jbeta primers. Clones were read by immunoSEQ multiplex PCR, and TCRdb kept only the in-frame ones, dropping some. The table shows approximately 160,000 clones, with roughly 75% occurring only once. The chain uses TRBV21-1 and TRBJ1-2; TRBD1 is taken as the D call from the table, unchecked against the DNA. TRBV21-1 is given as a pseudogene. The receptor was isolated from a woman in her forties or fifties in good health and CMV-seropositive. Sequencing was carried out using PBMCs. The CDR3 DNA reads as TGTGCCAGCAGTCCCGGGACAGGGTGCGGCTACACCTTC. Amino acid sequence: CASSPGTGCGYTF.